The rows below give T cell receptor beta chains drawn from one sample of a study of blood T cell repertoires in COVID-19. Method: immunoSEQ multiplex PCR; TCRdb's copy keeps in-frame clones and lacks some. The sample records 110,000 or so clones, around three quarters being singletons. Sequencing was done on a sample of peripheral blood. These TCRs come from a human donor in a cohort sampled during active or convalescent COVID-19. CDR3s leave out the opening cysteine and the closing phenylalanine or tryptophan. The D gene is left open where the match is weak.

V gene,D gene,J gene,CDR3 protein
TRBV15,TRBD1,TRBJ2-7,ATSRTGALYEQY
TRBV6-5,TRBD2,TRBJ2-7,ASSSLVTSGTYEQY
TRBV7-9,NA,TRBJ1-4,ASSLRGKGATNEKLF
TRBV6-2/TRBV6-3,TRBD2,TRBJ2-3,ASSYSGGGRTDTQY
TRBV6-5,TRBD2,TRBJ2-7,ASTRLAGGPGEQY
TRBV3-1/TRBV3-2,NA,TRBJ2-7,ASSQESGYEQY
TRBV24-1,TRBD1,TRBJ1-2,ATSDSPRQGFDYGYT
TRBV6-5,NA,TRBJ1-2,ASSYIARGGRGYT
TRBV28,NA,TRBJ1-4,ASSVSEKLF
TRBV7-2,NA,TRBJ2-3,ASSARQFTDTQY
TRBV29-1,TRBD1,TRBJ2-7,SVSSGTGGYEQY
TRBV4-3,NA,TRBJ1-1,ASSQVDLRNTEAF
TRBV11-3,TRBD2,TRBJ2-7,ASSSGLAGGENEQY
TRBV5-1,TRBD1,TRBJ1-3,ASSWGQGTGNTIY
TRBV7-8,TRBD2,TRBJ2-5,ASSLRPGLANAETQY